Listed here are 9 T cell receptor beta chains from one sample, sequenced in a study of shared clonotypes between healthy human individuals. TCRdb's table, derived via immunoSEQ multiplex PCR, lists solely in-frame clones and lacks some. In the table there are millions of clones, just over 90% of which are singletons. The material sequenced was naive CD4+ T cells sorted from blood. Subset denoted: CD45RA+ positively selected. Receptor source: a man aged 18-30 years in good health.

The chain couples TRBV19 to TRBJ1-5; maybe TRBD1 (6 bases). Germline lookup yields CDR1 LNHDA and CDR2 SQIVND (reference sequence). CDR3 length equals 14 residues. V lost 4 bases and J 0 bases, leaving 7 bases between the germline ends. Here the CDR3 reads CASSKQGSNQPQHF. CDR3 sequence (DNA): TGTGCCAGTAGTAAACAGGGTAGCAATCAGCCCCAGCATTTT. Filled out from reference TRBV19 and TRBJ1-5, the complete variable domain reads DGGITQSPKYLFRKEGQNVTLSCEQNLNHDAMYWYRQDPGQGLRLIYYSQIVNDFQKGDIAEGYSVSREKKESFPLTVTSAQKNPTAFYLCASSKQGSNQPQHFGDGTRLSIL.

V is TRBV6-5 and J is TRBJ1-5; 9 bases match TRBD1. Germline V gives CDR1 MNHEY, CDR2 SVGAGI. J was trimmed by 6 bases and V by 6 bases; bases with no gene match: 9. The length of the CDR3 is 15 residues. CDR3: CASRATGTGFQPQHF. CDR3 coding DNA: TGTGCCAGCAGGGCAACCGGGACAGGGTTTCAGCCCCAGCATTTT.

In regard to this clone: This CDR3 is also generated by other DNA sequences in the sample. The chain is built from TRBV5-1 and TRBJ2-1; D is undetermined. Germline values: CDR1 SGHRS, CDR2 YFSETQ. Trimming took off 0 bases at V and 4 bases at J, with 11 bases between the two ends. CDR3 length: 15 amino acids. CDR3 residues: CASSLGGSAYNEQFF. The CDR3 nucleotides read TGCGCCAGCAGCTTGGGAGGCTCCGCATACAATGAGCAGTTCTTC.

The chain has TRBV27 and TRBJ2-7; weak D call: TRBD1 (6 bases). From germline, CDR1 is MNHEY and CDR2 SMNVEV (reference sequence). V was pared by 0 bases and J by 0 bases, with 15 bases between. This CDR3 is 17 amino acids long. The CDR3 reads CASSLSGAGSSSYEQYF. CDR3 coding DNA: TGTGCCAGCAGTTTATCGGGGGCGGGTAGTTCCTCCTACGAGCAGTACTTC.

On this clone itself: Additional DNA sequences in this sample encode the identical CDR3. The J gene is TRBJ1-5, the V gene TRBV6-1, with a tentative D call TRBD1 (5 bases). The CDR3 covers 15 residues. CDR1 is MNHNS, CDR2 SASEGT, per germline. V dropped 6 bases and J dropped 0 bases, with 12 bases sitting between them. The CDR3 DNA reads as TGTGCCAGCAGCCCGACAGTCTATAGCAATCAGCCCCAGCATTTT. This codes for CASSPTVYSNQPQHF.

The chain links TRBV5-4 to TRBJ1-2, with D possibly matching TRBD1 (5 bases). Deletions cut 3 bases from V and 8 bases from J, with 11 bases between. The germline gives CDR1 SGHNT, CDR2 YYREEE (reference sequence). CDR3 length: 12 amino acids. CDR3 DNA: TGTGCCAGCAGCTCTGGGACCTTGGGCTACACCTTC. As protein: CASSSGTLGYTF.

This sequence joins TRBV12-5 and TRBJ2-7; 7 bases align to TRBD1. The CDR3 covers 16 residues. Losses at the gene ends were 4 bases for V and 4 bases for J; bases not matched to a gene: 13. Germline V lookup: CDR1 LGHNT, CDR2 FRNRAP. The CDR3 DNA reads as TGTGCTAGTGGTTCACTACGAGGGGGCGAGGAATACGAGCAGTACTTC. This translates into CASGSLRGGEEYEQYF. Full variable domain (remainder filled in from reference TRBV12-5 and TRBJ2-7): DARVTQTPRHKVTEMGQEVTMRCQPILGHNTVFWYRQTMMQGLELLAYFRNRAPLDDSGMPKDRFSAEMPDATLATLKIQPSEPRDSAVYFCASGSLRGGEEYEQYFGPGTRLTVT.

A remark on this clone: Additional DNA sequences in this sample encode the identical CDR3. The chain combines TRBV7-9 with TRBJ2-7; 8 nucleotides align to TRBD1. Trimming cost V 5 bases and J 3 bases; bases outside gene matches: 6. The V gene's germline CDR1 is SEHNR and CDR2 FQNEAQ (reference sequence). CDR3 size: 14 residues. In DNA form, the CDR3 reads TGTGCCAGCAGCCCCGGACAGGGCTACTACGAGCAGTACTTC. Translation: CASSPGQGYYEQYF.

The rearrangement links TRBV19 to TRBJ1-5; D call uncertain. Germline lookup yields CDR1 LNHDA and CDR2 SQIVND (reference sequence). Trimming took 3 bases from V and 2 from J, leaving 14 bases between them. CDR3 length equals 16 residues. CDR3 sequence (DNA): TGTGCCAGTAGTATCTCAAACCATCTGGGCAATCAGCCCCAGCATTTT. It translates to CASSISNHLGNQPQHF.